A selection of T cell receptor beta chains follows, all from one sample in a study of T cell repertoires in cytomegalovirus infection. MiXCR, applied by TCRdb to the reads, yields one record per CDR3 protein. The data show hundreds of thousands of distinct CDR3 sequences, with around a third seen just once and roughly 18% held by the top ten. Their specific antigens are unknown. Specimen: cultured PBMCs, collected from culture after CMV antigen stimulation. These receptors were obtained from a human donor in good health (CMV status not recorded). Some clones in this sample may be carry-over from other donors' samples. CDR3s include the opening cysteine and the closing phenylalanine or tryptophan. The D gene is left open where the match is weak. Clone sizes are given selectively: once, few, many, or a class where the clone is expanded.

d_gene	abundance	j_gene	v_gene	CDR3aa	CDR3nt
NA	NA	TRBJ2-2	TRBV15	CATSSRPTGSAGELFF	TGTGCCACCAGCTCACGACCAACAGGTTCGGCCGGGGAGCTGTTTTTT
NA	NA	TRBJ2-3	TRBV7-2	CASSFLETTDTQYF	TGTGCCAGCAGCTTCCTTGAGACCACAGATACGCAGTATTTT
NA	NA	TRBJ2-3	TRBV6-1	CAILGDPTDTQYF	TGTGCCATCCTGGGGGACCCCACAGATACGCAGTATTTT
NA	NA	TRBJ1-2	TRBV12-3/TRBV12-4	CASSQSGPYGYTF	TGTGCCAGCAGTCAATCCGGCCCCTATGGCTACACCTTC
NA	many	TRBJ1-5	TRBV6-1	CASSSSWDRHF	TGTGCCAGCAGTTCCAGTTGGGATAGGCATTTT
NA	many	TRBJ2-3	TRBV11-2	CASSPSSEGHTDTQYF	TGTGCCAGCAGCCCAAGTTCGGAGGGACACACAGATACGCAGTATTTT
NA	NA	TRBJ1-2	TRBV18	CASSPELPWTVNYGYTF	TGTGCCAGCTCACCTGAGTTGCCCTGGACAGTTAACTATGGCTACACCTTC
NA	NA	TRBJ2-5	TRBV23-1	CASSPFHTSHTKTQYF	TGCGCCAGCAGCCCTTTTCACACATCACACACGAAGACCCAGTACTTC
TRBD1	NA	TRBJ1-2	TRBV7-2	CASSPRTGEGGYTF	TGTGCCAGCAGCCCCCGGACAGGGGAAGGAGGCTACACCTTC
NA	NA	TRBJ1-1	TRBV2	CASSENTLNTEAFF	TGTGCCAGCAGTGAAAACACCCTAAACACTGAAGCTTTCTTT
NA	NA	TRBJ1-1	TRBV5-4	CASSLNGPNTEAFF	TGTGCCAGCAGCTTGAACGGGCCCAACACTGAAGCTTTCTTT
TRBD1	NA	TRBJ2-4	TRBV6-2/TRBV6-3	CASSATRGAKNIQYF	TGTGCCAGCAGCGCTACCAGGGGGGCCAAAAACATTCAGTACTTC
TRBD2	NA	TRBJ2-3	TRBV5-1	CASRGGRSTDTQYF	TGCGCCAGCAGAGGCGGGAGGTCCACAGATACGCAGTATTTT
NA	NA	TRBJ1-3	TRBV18	CASTSGLSGNTIYF	TGTGCCAGCACATCCGGGCTCTCTGGAAACACCATATATTTT
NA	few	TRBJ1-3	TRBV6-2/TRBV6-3	CASRPTGNSGNTIYF	TGTGCCAGCAGGCCTACAGGGAACTCTGGAAACACCATATATTTT
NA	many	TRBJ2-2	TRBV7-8	CASSPARAGELFF	TGTGCCAGCAGCCCCGCTCGGGCCGGGGAGCTGTTTTTT
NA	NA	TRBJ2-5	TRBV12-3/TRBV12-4	CASSLGGRLEETQYF	TGTGCCAGCAGTTTAGGAGGGCGGCTAGAAGAGACCCAGTACTTC
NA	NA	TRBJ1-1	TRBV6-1	CASSRTSRGGEAFF	TGTGCCAGCAGTCGGACATCCAGAGGAGGTGAAGCTTTCTTT
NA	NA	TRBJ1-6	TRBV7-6	CASSLCFESPLHF	TGTGCCAGCAGCTTGTGTTTTGAGTCACCCCTCCACTTT
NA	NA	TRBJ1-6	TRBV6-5	CASSYDSRTVHNSPLHF	TGTGCCAGCAGTTACGATTCGCGGACAGTACATAATTCACCCCTCCACTTT
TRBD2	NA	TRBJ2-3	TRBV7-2	CASSHSGTSGRVGTDTQYF	TGTGCCAGCAGCCATTCCGGGACTAGCGGGAGGGTGGGCACAGATACGCAGTATTTT
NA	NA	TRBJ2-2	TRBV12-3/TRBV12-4	CASSRLGTIYANTGELFF	TGTGCCAGCAGCCGCTTGGGAACGATTTACGCGAACACCGGGGAGCTGTTTTTT